This entry lists 3 T cell receptor beta chains sequenced from one sample in a study of cytomegalovirus exposure and HLA in healthy donors. Primers: 60 Vbeta forward and 13 Jbeta reverse. Data came from immunoSEQ multiplex PCR; TCRdb stores just in-frame clones and leaves some out. The sample carries approximately 160,000 clones, about four fifths recorded once. Source material: PBMCs. The receptors stem from a boy younger than 10 in good health and CMV-seronegative.

The chain carries TRBV7-9 and TRBJ2-1; TRBD2 agrees at 10 bases. J gave up 6 bases and V 5 bases, and 13 bases lay outside the gene matches. Looked up from germline, CDR1 is SEHNR and CDR2 is FQNEAQ (reference sequence). The CDR3 spans 17 residues. Here the CDR3 reads CASSPQKPSGRGNEQFF. CDR3 DNA sequence: TGTGCCAGCAGCCCGCAAAAGCCTAGCGGGAGAGGCAATGAGCAGTTCTTC.

The rearrangement links TRBV7-9 to TRBJ1-1, with D perhaps matching TRBD1 (6 bases). The V gene lost 3 bases and the J gene lost 3 bases, with 17 bases spanning the gap. Germline loops: CDR1 SEHNR, CDR2 FQNEAQ (reference sequence). The CDR3 spans 16 residues. CDR3 coding DNA: TGTGCCAGCAGCTTCAGACAGGTTCGTAGGGACACTGAAGCTTTCTTT. It is translated as CASSFRQVRRDTEAFF.

The rearrangement links TRBV5-6 to TRBJ2-3; 7 nucleotides line up with TRBD2. J gave up 6 bases and V 1 base, and 8 bases lay outside the gene matches. The CDR3 runs 15 residues. Germline V gene lookup returns CDR1 SGHDT and CDR2 YYEEEE. CDR3 protein: CASSLSWAGVDTQYF. DNA of the CDR3: TGTGCCAGCAGCTTGTCTTGGGCGGGAGTTGATACGCAGTATTTT.